This T cell receptor (beta chain) was recorded in a study of cytomegalovirus exposure and HLA in healthy donors. PCR involved 60 Vbeta and 13 Jbeta primers. Measured with immunoSEQ multiplex PCR; TCRdb has only the in-frame clones, and not every one. The table shows 100,000 to 150,000 clones, with more than 60% occurring only once. The CDR3 length is 14 residues. From germline, CDR1 is LNHDA and CDR2 SQIVND (reference sequence). Trimming removed 6 bases at V and 1 base at J, with 12 bases between. Sequencing was carried out using PBMCs. The clonotype originates from a woman aged 55-75 years in good health and CMV-seropositive. This chain joins TRBV19 and TRBJ1-1; a weak D match, TRBD1 (5 bases). The CDR3 bases are TGTGCCAGTAGCGAACAGGATTCGAACACTGAAGCTTTCTTT. Encoded protein: CASSEQDSNTEAFF.